This T cell receptor beta chain was sequenced during a study of cytomegalovirus exposure and HLA in healthy donors. Overall study findings and caveats: The authors listed 180 or so TCR beta chains as cytomegalovirus-associated. An Asian-associated ancestry cluster reportedly showed fewer N-insertions than the roughly 670-donor mean in a later analysis. Highly shared sequence variants in one cluster were likely a sequencing artifact. Researchers reportedly found TCR beta sequences accurately predicted most subjects' HLA-A and HLA-B alleles.

13 Jbeta primers and 60 Vbeta primers were used for the PCR. The assay was immunoSEQ multiplex PCR, and TCRdb's table has in-frame clones only and misses some. This sample has about 140,000 clones, with roughly 73% found just once. Details on this clone: The antigen remains undetermined.

CDR1 and CDR2 from the germline V gene are MGHRA and YSYEKL. V shed 0 bases, J shed 7 bases, and the junction held 11 bases outside the gene matches. This CDR3 region has 18 residues. This sequence was found in a man aged 40-50 years in good health and CMV-seronegative. The chain recombines TRBV4-1 with TRBJ2-2; TRBD2 agrees at 10 bases. Sample: PBMCs. The CDR3 here is CASSQDQVERGGLGELFF. The CDR3 region has the DNA TGCGCCAGCAGCCAAGATCAGGTGGAGCGGGGGGGCCTCGGGGAGCTGTTTTTT.